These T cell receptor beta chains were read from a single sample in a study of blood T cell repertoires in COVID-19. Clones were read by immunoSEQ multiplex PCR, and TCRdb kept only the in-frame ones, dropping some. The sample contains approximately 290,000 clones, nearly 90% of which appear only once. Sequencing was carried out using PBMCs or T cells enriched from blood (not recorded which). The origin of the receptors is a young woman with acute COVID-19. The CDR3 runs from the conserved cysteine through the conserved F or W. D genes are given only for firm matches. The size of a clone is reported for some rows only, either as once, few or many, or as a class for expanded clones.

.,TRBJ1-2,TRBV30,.,TGTGCCTGGAGTCAACAAGTTCGGGGTGGCTACACCTTC,CAWSQQVRGGYTF
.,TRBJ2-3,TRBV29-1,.,TGCAGCGTTGAAGAAAGCGGAAGTGATACGCAGTATTTT,CSVEESGSDTQYF
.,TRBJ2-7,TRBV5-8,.,TGTGCCAGCAGCTTGCTCGTTGGAGCATACGAGCAGTACTTC,CASSLLVGAYEQYF
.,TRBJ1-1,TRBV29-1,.,TGCAGCGTTGTCGCGGACTTGAACACTGAAGCTTTCTTT,CSVVADLNTEAFF
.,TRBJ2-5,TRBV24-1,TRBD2,TGTGCCACCAGTGACCCACCGGGACTAGCGGGAGTTGAGACCCAGTACTTC,CATSDPPGLAGVETQYF
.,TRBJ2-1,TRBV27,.,TGTGCCAGCAGTTCCGACCCCGGGACAACGATCGCCTACAATGAGCAGTTCTTC,CASSSDPGTTIAYNEQFF
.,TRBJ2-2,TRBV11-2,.,TGTGCCAGCAGCTTAGCGGGATACGGTTCCCCGGGGGAGCTGTTTTTT,CASSLAGYGSPGELFF
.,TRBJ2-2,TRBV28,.,TGTGCCAGCGGCTTGCATACTAACGGCGGGGAGCTGTTTTTT,CASGLHTNGGELFF
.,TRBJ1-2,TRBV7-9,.,TGTGCCAGCAGCCCCACTCGGGAACCCTATGGCTACACCTTC,CASSPTREPYGYTF
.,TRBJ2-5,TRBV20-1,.,TGCAGTGCTAGTGTAGCTTCAAAAGAGACCCAGTACTTC,CSASVASKETQYF
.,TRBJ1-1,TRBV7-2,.,TGTGCCAGCAGCTTAGTGAGGGTCTTGATGAGCACTGAAGCTTTCTTT,CASSLVRVLMSTEAFF
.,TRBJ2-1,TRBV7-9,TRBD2,TGTGCCAGCAGCCGGGACTACAGCTACAATGAGCAGTTCTTC,CASSRDYSYNEQFF
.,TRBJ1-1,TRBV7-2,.,TGTGCCAGCAGCTCCAGGGGTTTTAACTTGAACACTGAAGCTTTCTTT,CASSSRGFNLNTEAFF
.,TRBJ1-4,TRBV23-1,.,TGCGCCAGCAGCTGGACAGCTTTTAATGAAAAACTGTTTTTT,CASSWTAFNEKLFF
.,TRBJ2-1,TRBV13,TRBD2,TGTGCCAGCAGCTATTATAGCGGGAGGACTTACAATGAGCAGTTCTTC,CASSYYSGRTYNEQFF
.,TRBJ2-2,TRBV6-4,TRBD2,TGTGCCAGCAGCCACTCCGGGACTAGCGACACCGGGGAGCTGTTTTTT,CASSHSGTSDTGELFF
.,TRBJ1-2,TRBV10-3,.,TGTGCCATCAGTGGTGGGGCAGACTATGGCTACACCTTC,CAISGGADYGYTF
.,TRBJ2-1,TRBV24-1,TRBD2,TGTGCCACCGGACTAGCGGATAATGAGCAGTTCTTC,CATGLADNEQFF
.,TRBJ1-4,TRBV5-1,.,TGCGCCAGCAGCTTAGACCAGGGGAAGGAAAAACTGTTTTTT,CASSLDQGKEKLFF
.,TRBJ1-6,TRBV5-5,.,TGTGCCAGCAGCTTAGAGGGGGATTCACCCCTCCACTTT,CASSLEGDSPLHF
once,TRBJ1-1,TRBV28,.,TGTGCCAGCACTCCCCCCCTTCTCACGGGGATGAACACTGAAGCTTTCTTT,CASTPPLLTGMNTEAFF
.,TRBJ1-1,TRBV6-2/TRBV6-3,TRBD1,TGTGCCAGCAGTTACTCACGGACAGGAACGAACACTGAAGCTTTCTTT,CASSYSRTGTNTEAFF
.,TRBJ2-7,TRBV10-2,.,TGCGCCAGCAGTACCGGGACTCCTACCTACGAGCAGTACTTC,CASSTGTPTYEQYF
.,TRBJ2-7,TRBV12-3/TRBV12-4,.,TGTGCCAGCAGGATTGGACAGACCTACGAGCAGTACTTC,CASRIGQTYEQYF
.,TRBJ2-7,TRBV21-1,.,TGTGCCAGCAGCGACCGGACTATGGCCTACGAGCAGTACTTC,CASSDRTMAYEQYF
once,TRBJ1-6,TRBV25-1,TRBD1,TGTGCCAGCCAAGACAGGGTTGATTCACCCCTCCACTTT,CASQDRVDSPLHF
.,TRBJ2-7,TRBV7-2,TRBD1,TGTGCCAGCAGCTTCCGGGACAGGGCCTACGAGCAGTACTTC,CASSFRDRAYEQYF
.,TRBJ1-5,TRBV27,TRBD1,TGTGCCAGCAGTCCACGGACAGGCTTGCAGCCCCAGCATTTT,CASSPRTGLQPQHF
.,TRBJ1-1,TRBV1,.,TGCACCAGCCGCTGGACAGGGGGGACTGAAGCTTTCTTT,CTSRWTGGTEAFF
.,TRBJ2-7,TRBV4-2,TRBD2,TGTGCCAGCAGCCCTCGAGCGGGAGGGGAAAACGAGCAGTACTTC,CASSPRAGGENEQYF